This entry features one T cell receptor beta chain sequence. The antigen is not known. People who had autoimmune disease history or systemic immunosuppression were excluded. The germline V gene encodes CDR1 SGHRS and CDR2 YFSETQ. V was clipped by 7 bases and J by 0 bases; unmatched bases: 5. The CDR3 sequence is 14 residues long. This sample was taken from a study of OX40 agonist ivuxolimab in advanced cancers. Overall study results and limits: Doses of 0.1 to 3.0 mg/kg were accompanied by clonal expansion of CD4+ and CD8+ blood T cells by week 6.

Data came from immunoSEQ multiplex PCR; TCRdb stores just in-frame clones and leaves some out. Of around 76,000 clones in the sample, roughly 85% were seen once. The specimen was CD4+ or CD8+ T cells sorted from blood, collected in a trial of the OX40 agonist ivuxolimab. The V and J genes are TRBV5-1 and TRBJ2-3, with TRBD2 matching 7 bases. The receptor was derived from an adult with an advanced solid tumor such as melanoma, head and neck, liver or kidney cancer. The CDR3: CASASGASTDTQYF. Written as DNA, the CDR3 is TGCGCCAGCGCAAGCGGGGCGAGCACAGATACGCAGTATTTT.